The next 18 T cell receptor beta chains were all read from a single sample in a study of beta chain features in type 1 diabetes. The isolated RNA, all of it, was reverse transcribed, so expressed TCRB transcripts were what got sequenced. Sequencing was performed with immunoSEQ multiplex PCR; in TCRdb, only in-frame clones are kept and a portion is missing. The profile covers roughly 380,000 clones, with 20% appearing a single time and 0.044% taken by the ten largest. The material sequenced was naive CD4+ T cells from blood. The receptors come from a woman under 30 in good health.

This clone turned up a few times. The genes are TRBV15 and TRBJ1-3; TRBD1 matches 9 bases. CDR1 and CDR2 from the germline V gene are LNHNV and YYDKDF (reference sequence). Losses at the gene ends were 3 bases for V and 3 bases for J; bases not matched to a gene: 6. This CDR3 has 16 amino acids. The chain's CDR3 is CATSRGTGIGGNTIYF. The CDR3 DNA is TGTGCCACCAGCAGGGGGACAGGGATAGGTGGAAACACCATATATTTT.

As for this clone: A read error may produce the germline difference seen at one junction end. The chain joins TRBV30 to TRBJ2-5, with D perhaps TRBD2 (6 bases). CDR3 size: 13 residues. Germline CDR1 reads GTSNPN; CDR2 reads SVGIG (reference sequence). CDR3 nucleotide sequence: TGTGCCTGGAGTGTACTGCCCCACCTGGCGGGGAACTTC. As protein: CAWSVLPHLAGNF.

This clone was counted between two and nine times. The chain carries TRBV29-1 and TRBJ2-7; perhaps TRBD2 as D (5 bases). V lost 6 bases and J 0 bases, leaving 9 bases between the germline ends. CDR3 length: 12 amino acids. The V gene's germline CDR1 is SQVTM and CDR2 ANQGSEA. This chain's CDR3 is CSVTGISYEQYF. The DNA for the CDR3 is TGCAGCGTCACGGGGATCTCCTACGAGCAGTACTTC.

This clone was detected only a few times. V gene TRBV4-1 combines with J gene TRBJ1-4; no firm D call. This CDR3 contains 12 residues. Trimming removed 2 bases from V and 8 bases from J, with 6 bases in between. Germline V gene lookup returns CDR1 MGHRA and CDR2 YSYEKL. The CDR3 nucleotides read TGCGCCAGCAGCCAACCCCAGGAAAAACTGTTTTTT. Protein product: CASSQPQEKLFF.

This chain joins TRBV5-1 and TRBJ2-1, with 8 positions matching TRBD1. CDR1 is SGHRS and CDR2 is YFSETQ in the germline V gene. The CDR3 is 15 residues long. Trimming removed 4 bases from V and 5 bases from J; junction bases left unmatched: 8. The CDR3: CASSIPTGDHNEQFF. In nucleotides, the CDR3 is TGCGCCAGCAGCATCCCGACAGGGGACCACAATGAGCAGTTCTTC.

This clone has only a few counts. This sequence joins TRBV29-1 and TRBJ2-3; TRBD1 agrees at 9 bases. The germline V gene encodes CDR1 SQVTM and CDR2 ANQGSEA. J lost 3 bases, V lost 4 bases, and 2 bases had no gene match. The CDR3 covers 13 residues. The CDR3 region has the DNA TGCAGCGTTGTTGGGACAGGGACAGATACGCAGTATTTT. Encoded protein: CSVVGTGTDTQYF.

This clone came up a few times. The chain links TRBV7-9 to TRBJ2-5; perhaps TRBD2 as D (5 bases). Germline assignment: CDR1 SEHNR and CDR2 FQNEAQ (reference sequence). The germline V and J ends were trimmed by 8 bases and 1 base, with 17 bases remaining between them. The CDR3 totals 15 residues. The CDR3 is CASSEGRWAQETQYF. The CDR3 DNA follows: TGTGCCAGCTCCGAGGGCCGCTGGGCCCAAGAGACCCAGTACTTC.

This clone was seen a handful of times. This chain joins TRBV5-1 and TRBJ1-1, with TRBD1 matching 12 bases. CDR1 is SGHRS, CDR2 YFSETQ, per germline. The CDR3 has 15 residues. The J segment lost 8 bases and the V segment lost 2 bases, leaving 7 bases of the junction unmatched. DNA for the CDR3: TGCGCCAGCAGCTTCTCCGGGACAGGGGGCATGGAAGCTTTCTTT. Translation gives CASSFSGTGGMEAFF.

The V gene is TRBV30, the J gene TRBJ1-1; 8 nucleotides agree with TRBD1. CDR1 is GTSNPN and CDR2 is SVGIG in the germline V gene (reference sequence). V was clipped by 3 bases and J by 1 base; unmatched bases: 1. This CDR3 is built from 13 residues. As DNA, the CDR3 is TGTGCCTGGAGAGGGACAGGGAACACTGAAGCTTTCTTT. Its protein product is CAWRGTGNTEAFF.

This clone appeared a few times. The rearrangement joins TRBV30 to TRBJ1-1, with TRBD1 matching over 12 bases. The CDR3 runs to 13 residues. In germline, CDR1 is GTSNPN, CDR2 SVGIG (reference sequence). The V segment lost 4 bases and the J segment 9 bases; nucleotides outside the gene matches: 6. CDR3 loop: CAWNPGTGGKAFF. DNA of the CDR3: TGTGCCTGGAATCCCGGGACAGGGGGCAAAGCTTTCTTT.

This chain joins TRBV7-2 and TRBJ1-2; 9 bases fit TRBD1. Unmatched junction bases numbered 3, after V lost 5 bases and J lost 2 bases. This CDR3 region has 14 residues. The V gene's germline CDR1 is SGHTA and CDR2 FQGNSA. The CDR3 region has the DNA TGTGCCAGCAGCACCGGGACAGGGAACTATGGCTACACCTTC. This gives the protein CASSTGTGNYGYTF.

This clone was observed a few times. The DNA of the CDR3 is TGTGCCATTACACCGCCGGGACAGAGCACAGATACGCAGTATTTT. Translated, it gives CAITPPGQSTDTQYF. The chain employs TRBV2 and TRBJ2-3; 7 bases agree with TRBD1. This CDR3 region has 15 residues. CDR1 and CDR2 from the germline V gene are SNHLY and FYNNEI. The ends lost 10 bases at V and 0 bases at J; junction bases unmatched: 10.

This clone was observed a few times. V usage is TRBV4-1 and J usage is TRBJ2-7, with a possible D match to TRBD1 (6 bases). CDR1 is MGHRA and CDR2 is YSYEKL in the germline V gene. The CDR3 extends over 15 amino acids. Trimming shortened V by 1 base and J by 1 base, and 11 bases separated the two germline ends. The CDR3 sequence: CASSQGQVGSYEQYF. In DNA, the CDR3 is TGCGCCAGCAGCCAAGGACAGGTCGGATCCTACGAGCAGTACTTC.

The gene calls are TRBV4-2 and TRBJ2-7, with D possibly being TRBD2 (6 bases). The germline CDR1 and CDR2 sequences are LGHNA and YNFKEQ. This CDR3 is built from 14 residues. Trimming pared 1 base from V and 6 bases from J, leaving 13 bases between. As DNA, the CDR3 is TGTGCCAGCAGCCAAGCGCTCCTCGGGGGCGAGCAGTACTTC. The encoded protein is CASSQALLGGEQYF.

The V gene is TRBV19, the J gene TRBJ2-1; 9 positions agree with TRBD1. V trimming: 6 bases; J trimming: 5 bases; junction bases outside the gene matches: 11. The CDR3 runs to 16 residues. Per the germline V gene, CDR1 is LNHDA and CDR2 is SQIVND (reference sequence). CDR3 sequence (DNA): TGTGCCAGTAGCGGGGCACCGGGACAGGGAAACAATGAGCAGTTCTTC. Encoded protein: CASSGAPGQGNNEQFF.

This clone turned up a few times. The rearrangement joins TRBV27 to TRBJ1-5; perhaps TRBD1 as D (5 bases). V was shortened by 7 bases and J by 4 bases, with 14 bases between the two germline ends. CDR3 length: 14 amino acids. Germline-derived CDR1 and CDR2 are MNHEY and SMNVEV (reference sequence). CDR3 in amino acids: CASTPQGPNQPQHF. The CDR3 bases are TGTGCCAGCACTCCGCAGGGCCCTAATCAGCCCCAGCATTTT.

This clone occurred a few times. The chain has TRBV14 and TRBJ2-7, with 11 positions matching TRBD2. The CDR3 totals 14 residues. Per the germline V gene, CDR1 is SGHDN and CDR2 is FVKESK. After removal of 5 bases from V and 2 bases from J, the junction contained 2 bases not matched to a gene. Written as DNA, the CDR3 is TGTGCCAGCAGCGGACTAGCGGGCCCCTACGAGCAGTACTTC. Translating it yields CASSGLAGPYEQYF.

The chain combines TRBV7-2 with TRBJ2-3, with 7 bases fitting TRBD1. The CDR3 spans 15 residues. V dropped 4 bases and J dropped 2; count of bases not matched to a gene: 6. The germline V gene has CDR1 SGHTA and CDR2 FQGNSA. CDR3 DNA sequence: TGTGCCAGCAGCTCCTGGACAGGCAACACAGATACGCAGTATTTT. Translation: CASSSWTGNTDTQYF.